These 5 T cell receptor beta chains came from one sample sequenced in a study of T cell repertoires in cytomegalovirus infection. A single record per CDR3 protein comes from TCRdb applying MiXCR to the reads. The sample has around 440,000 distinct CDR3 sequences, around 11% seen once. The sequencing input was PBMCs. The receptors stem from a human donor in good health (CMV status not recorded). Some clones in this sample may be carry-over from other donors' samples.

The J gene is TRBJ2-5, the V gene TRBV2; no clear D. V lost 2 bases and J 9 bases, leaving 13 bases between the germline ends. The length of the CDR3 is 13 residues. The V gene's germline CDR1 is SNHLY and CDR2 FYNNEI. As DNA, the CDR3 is TGTGCCAGCAGTGAACGGACGGATGGGGCCCAGTACTTC. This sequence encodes CASSERTDGAQYF.

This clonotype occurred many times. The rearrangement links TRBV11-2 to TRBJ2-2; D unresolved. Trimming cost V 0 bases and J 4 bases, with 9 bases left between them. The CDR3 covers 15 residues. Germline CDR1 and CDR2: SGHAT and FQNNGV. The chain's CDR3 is CASSLDPSLTGELFF. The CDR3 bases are TGTGCCAGCAGCTTAGATCCTAGTCTCACCGGGGAGCTGTTTTTT. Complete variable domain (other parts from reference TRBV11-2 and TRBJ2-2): EAGVAQSPRYKIIEKRQSVAFWCNPISGHATLYWYQQILGQGPKLLIQFQNNGVVDDSQLPKDRFSAERLKGVDSTLKIQPAKLEDSAVYLCASSLDPSLTGELFFGEGSRLTVL.

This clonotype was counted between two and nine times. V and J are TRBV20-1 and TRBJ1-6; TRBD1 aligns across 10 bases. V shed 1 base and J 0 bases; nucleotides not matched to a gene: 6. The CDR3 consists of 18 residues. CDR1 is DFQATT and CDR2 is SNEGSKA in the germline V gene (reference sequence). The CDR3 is CSARGIGTGVSYNSPLHF. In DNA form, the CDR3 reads TGCAGTGCTAGAGGGATCGGGACAGGGGTCTCCTATAATTCACCCCTCCACTTT.

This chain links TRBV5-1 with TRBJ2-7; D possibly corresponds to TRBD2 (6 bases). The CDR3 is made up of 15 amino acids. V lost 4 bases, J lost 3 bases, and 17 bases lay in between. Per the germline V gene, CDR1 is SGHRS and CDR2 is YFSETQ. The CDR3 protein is CASSPGDFGIYEQYF. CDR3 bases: TGCGCCAGCAGCCCGGGGGACTTCGGTATCTACGAGCAGTACTTC.

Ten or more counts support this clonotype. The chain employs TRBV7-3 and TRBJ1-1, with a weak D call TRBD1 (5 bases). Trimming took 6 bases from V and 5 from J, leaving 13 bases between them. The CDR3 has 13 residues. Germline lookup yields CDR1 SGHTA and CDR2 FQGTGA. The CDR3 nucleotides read TGTGCCAGCAGGCAGGGCATCGGGACTGAAGCTTTCTTT. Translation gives CASRQGIGTEAFF.